This is a list of T cell receptor beta chains from one sample in a study of T cells in localized non-small cell lung cancer. Some clones are missing from TCRdb's copy, which holds only in-frame ones; the method was immunoSEQ multiplex PCR. Of about 48,000 clones listed, approximately 75% were seen once; the top ten hold approximately 16%. The sample consisted of peripheral blood, taken before any cancer treatment. The origin of the receptors is a man between 40 and 70 years old with stage I squamous cell lung carcinoma. Both conserved end residues are part of each CDR3. Fields, in order: D gene, V gene, J gene, clone size, CDR3 DNA, CDR3 protein. D genes are given only for firm matches. A clone size is listed for some rows: how often the clone was seen (once, few, many), or a class if it is expanded.

>TRBD1|TRBV19|TRBJ1-5|.
TGTGCCAGTAGTATTCGGACAGGGGGCAGCAATCAGCCCCAGCATTTT
CASSIRTGGSNQPQHF
>TRBD1|TRBV28|TRBJ2-7|.
TGTGCCACCAACAGACAGGGGGGTGACGAGCAGTACTTC
CATNRQGGDEQYF
>.|TRBV7-9|TRBJ2-1|.
TGTGCCAGCAGCTCATCAACCTCCTACAATGAGCAGTTCTTC
CASSSSTSYNEQFF
>.|TRBV6-5|TRBJ2-1|.
TGTGCCAGCAGCAACCTCGGGGCGGACAATGAGCAGTTCTTC
CASSNLGADNEQFF
>.|TRBV29-1|TRBJ2-5|.
TGCAGCGTTGCCGACAGCTACCAAGAGACCCAGTACTTC
CSVADSYQETQYF
>.|TRBV27|TRBJ1-1|.
TGTGCCAGCAGTTTAGCTAGCCAGGGCACTGAAGCTTTCTTT
CASSLASQGTEAFF
>TRBD1|TRBV29-1|TRBJ2-3|.
TGCAGCGGGGTCCTAGGGGGCGCGAGCACAGATACGCAGTATTTT
CSGVLGGASTDTQYF
>.|TRBV6-5|TRBJ1-6|.
TGTGCCAGCTGTCGCAAAAGCTCCTATAATTCACCCCTCCACTTT
CASCRKSSYNSPLHF
>.|TRBV6-1|TRBJ1-1|few
TGTGCCAGCAGGTTAGCGTGGGGAGGTGACACTGAAGCTTTCTTT
CASRLAWGGDTEAFF
>.|TRBV28|TRBJ1-2|.
TGTGCCAGCAGTTCAAACCGTCAGGGTAACTATGGCTACACCTTC
CASSSNRQGNYGYTF
>.|TRBV5-1|TRBJ2-7|.
TGCGCCAGCAGCTTGACGGACACCCCGATCTACGAGCAGTACTTC
CASSLTDTPIYEQYF
>.|TRBV4-3|TRBJ1-1|few
TGCGCCAGCAGCCAAGCACACAACCGGAACACTGAAGCTTTCTTT
CASSQAHNRNTEAFF
>.|TRBV11-2|TRBJ1-2|.
TGTGCCAGCAGCACTACGGGACCTTATGGCTACACCTTC
CASSTTGPYGYTF
>TRBD1|TRBV19|TRBJ2-2|.
TGTGCCAGTAGGGGACAGGGATATAGCGGGGAGCTGTTTTTT
CASRGQGYSGELFF
>.|TRBV5-6|TRBJ1-4|few
TGTGCCAGCAGCCCATTATTGGATGAAAAACTGTTTTTT
CASSPLLDEKLFF
>TRBD1|TRBV5-6|TRBJ1-2|.
TGTGCCAGCAGCCCAGACCTCACAGGGGGCAATGGCTACACCTTC
CASSPDLTGGNGYTF
>TRBD1|TRBV18|TRBJ1-2|once
TGTGCCAGCTCACCCCGGGACAGGGGAGACTATGGCTACACCTTC
CASSPRDRGDYGYTF
>TRBD1|TRBV7-9|TRBJ2-3|once
TGTGCCAGCAGCTTAGGGGACAGGCAAACAGATACGCAGTATTTT
CASSLGDRQTDTQYF
>TRBD1|TRBV18|TRBJ1-6|once
TGTGCCAGCTCAATGGGACAGGGCGTTCTGCCCCTCCACTTT
CASSMGQGVLPLHF
>.|TRBV7-9|TRBJ1-2|.
TGTGCCAGCAGCTTTTTTACAGTTTCGTTCTATGGCTACACCTTC
CASSFFTVSFYGYTF
>.|TRBV7-3|TRBJ2-2|.
TGTGCCAGCAGCTTAAACGCGCGCAGAAACACCGGGGAGCTGTTTTTT
CASSLNARRNTGELFF
>.|TRBV9|TRBJ1-3|.
TGTGCCAGCAGCGTAGAGGGTTTGGGAGGGTTCGGAAACACCATATATTTT
CASSVEGLGGFGNTIYF
>TRBD1|TRBV27|TRBJ1-2|.
TGTGCCAGCAGCCGTGGATGGACAGGGCAGGGCTACACCTTC
CASSRGWTGQGYTF
>.|TRBV19|TRBJ1-5|.
TGTGCCAGTAGTATCGGGGCAGCCTCCCCCAGCAATCAGCCCCAGCATTTT
CASSIGAASPSNQPQHF
>TRBD1|TRBV28|TRBJ1-4|.
TGTGCCAGCAGCCCCGACAGGGGATATAATGAAAAACTGTTTTTT
CASSPDRGYNEKLFF
>.|TRBV7-7|TRBJ2-3|.
TGTGCCAGCAGCTTAGGGGCAGGGGCCACAGATACGCAGTATTTT
CASSLGAGATDTQYF
>TRBD1|TRBV5-1|TRBJ1-2|.
TGCGCCAGCAGCCCCCAGGGGGGGCGAGGCTACACCTTC
CASSPQGGRGYTF
>.|TRBV20-1|TRBJ1-1|few
TGCAGTGCTAGGGGATTACAGGGAACTTTCTTT
CSARGLQGTFF
>.|TRBV6-5|TRBJ1-1|few
TGTGCCAGCAGCGAGAGACAGCTTAACACTGAAGCTTTCTTT
CASSERQLNTEAFF
>.|TRBV4-2|TRBJ1-1|.
TGTGCCAGCAGCCAACTGGGACGGCAGACTGAAGCTTTCTTT
CASSQLGRQTEAFF
>TRBD1|TRBV28|TRBJ1-2|.
TGTGCCAGCAGACTTTCCTTAGGGGGCAGGAGTGGCTACACCTTC
CASRLSLGGRSGYTF
>.|TRBV7-9|TRBJ1-2|few
TGTGCCAGCAGCATCCCGACAGCTGGCTACACCTTC
CASSIPTAGYTF
>.|TRBV9|TRBJ1-3|few
TGTGCCAGCAGCGTAGGATCCATAAGTGGAAACACCATATATTTT
CASSVGSISGNTIYF
>TRBD2|TRBV7-2|TRBJ2-7|.
TGTGCCAGCAGCTTAGCGGGGAGGGGTCACTTC
CASSLAGRGHF
>TRBD2|TRBV2|TRBJ2-7|.
TGTGCCAGCAGCGACTGGACTAGTATCTACGAGCAGTACTTC
CASSDWTSIYEQYF
>TRBD1|TRBV14|TRBJ1-6|medium-sized
TGTGCCAGCAGCCAAAGACCGGGACAGGGCCTCCACTTT
CASSQRPGQGLHF
>.|TRBV7-2|TRBJ2-5|.
TGTGCCAGCAGCTCTACGACTGGCGGGGTAAAAGAGACCCAGTACTTC
CASSSTTGGVKETQYF
>.|TRBV5-1|TRBJ1-5|.
TGCGCCAGCAGCTTAACAGGGAGTCCCAATCAGCCCCAGCATTTT
CASSLTGSPNQPQHF
>.|TRBV5-1|TRBJ1-1|.
TGCGCCAGCAGCTCAGGGGTAGATGAAGCTTTCTTT
CASSSGVDEAFF
>.|TRBV2|TRBJ1-5|.
TGTGCCAGCAGTGTCGAAATGGATCAGCCCCAGCATTTT
CASSVEMDQPQHF
>.|TRBV18|TRBJ2-2|.
TGTGCCAGCTCACCAACGAGAACCGGGGAGCTGTTTTTT
CASSPTRTGELFF
>.|TRBV4-1|TRBJ2-7|.
TGCGCCAGCAGCCAAGCTCCAGGGTCCTACGAGCAGTACTTC
CASSQAPGSYEQYF
>TRBD2|TRBV5-1|TRBJ2-1|.
TGCGCCAGCAGCTTGACTAGCGGGGGCAATGAGCAGTTCTTC
CASSLTSGGNEQFF
>.|TRBV7-9|TRBJ1-6|.
TGTGCCAGCAGCTTTTCGGGTAGTAGTTCACCCCTCCACTTT
CASSFSGSSSPLHF
>.|TRBV4-2|TRBJ1-1|few
TGTGCCAGCAGCTGGGGTACAGGGAACACTGAAGCTTTCTTT
CASSWGTGNTEAFF
>.|TRBV5-4|TRBJ2-1|.
TGTGCCAGCACCCCTGGGACCCGAAGCAACAATGAGCAGTTCTTC
CASTPGTRSNNEQFF
>TRBD1|TRBV5-1|TRBJ2-7|.
TGCGCCAGCACCCCAGGGACAGGGCGCGAGCAGTACTTC
CASTPGTGREQYF
>.|TRBV5-4|TRBJ2-7|.
TGTGCCAGCAGCTTTGGCAGCAACCCCTCCTACGAGCAGTACTTC
CASSFGSNPSYEQYF
>.|TRBV7-9|TRBJ2-3|.
TGTGCCAGCAGCTTAGGTTGGGGAGATACGCAGTATTTT
CASSLGWGDTQYF
>TRBD1|TRBV28|TRBJ2-7|.
TGTGCCAGCAGTCTTGGGACAGGGGACTCCTACGAGCAGTACTTC
CASSLGTGDSYEQYF
>.|TRBV11-2|TRBJ2-3|.
TGTGCCAGCAGCTTCCAGGGTCTTGACACAGATACGCAGTATTTT
CASSFQGLDTDTQYF
>.|TRBV7-9|TRBJ2-4|.
TGTGCCAGCAGCTTAGCCGCTGGCTTGATAGCCAAAAACATTCAGTACTTC
CASSLAAGLIAKNIQYF